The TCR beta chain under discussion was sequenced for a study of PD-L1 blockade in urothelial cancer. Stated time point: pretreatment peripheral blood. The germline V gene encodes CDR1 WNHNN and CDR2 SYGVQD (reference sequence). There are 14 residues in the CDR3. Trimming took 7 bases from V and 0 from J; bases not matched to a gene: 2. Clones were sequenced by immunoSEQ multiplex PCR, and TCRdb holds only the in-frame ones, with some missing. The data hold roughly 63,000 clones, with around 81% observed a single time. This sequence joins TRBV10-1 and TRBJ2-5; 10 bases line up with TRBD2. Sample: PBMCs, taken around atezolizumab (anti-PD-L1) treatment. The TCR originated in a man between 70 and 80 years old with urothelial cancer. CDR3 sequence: CASKGLAYQETQYF. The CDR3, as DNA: TGCGCCAGCAAGGGACTAGCGTACCAAGAGACCCAGTACTTC.